This T cell receptor (beta chain) was recovered during a study of T cell responses to AZD1222 COVID-19 vaccine. Study-wide points: Scientists sampled the repertoires only once the peak T cell response had passed. Donors were largely white British and mainly female; clonal diversity was possibly underestimated.

Measured with immunoSEQ multiplex PCR; TCRdb has only the in-frame clones, and not every one. The sample holds some 81,000 clones, approximately 85% seen once. This CDR3 spans 16 amino acids. Germline V CDR1 and CDR2: MDHEN, SYDVKM. After removal of 6 bases from V and 2 bases from J, the junction contained 8 bases not matched to a gene. Notes on this clone: What it binds is unknown.

The rearrangement uses TRBV28 and TRBJ1-5; 9 bases agree with TRBD1. The specimen was peripheral blood, collected 28 days after the second AZD1222 dose. This clonotype was sampled from an adult who received the AZD1222 COVID-19 vaccine. In DNA, the CDR3 is TGTGCCAGCAGGATACAGGGGGCGCAGGGCAATCAGCCCCAGCATTTT. Protein product: CASRIQGAQGNQPQHF.